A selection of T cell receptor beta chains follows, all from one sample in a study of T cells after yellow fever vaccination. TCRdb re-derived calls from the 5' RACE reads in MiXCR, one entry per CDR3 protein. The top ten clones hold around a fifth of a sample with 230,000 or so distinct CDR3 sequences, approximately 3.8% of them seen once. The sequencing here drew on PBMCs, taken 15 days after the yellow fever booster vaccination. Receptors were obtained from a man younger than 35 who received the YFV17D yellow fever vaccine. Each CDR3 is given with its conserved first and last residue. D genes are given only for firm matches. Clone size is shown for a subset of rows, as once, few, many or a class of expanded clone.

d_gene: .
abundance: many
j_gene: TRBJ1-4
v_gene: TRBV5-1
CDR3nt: TGCGCCAGCAGCCCAGGATCCGGGCTTAGTGAAAAACTGTTTTTT
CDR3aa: CASSPGSGLSEKLFF

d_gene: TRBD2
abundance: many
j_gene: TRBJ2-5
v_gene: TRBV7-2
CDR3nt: TGTGCCAGCAGCAATGGGGGGGGTCTCCGAGAGACCCAGTACTTC
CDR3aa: CASSNGGGLRETQYF

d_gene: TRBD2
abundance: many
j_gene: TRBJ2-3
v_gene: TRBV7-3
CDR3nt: TGTGCCAGCAGAGACAGCGGGGGGGCTTTTGATACGCAGTATTTT
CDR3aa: CASRDSGGAFDTQYF

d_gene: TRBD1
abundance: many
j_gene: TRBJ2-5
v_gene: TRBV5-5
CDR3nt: TGTGCCAGCAGCTCCTGGACAGGGGGCGGGGAGACCCAGTACTTC
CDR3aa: CASSSWTGGGETQYF

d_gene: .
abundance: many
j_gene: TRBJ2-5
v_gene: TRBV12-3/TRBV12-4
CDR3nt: TGTGCCAGCAGGCTAACCGCGGGCCTTAGGGAGACCCAGTACTTC
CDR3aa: CASRLTAGLRETQYF

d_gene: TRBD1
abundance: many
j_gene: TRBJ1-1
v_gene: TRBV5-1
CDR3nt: TGCGCCAGCGCGGCCGGACAGGGACCCACTGAAGCTTTCTTT
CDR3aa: CASAAGQGPTEAFF

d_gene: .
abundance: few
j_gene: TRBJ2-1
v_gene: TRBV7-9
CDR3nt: TGTGCCAGCAGCTTAGAACAGTTCTTC
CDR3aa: CASSLEQFF

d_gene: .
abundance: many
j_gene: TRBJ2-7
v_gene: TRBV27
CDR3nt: TGTGCCAGCAGTTTTCGTGCGTCAGGGCCAGAGTACTTC
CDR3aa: CASSFRASGPEYF

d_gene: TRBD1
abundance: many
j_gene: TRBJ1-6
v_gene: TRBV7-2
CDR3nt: TGTGCCAGCACGTCCTCTCGGGACAGGCCTAATTCACCCCTCCACTTT
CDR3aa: CASTSSRDRPNSPLHF

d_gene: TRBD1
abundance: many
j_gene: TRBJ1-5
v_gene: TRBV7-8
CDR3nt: TGTGCCAGCAGCTTAGGAGGACAGGGTAATCAGCCCCAGCATTTT
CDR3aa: CASSLGGQGNQPQHF

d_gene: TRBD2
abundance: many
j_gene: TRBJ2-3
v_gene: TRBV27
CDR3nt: TGTGCCAGCAGTGGTGGACTAGCCGCTGAGCCAGATACGCAGTATTTT
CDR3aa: CASSGGLAAEPDTQYF

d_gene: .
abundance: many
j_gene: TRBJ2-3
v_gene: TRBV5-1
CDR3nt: TGCGCCAGCAGCTTGGAGGGGGGTCGGAGCACAGATACGCAGTATTTT
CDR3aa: CASSLEGGRSTDTQYF

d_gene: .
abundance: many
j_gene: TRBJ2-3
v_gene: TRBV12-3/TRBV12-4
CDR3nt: TGTGCCAGCAGTTTTTCAGGAATCACAGATACGCAGTATTTT
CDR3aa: CASSFSGITDTQYF

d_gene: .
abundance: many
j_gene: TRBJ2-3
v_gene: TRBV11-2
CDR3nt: TGTGCCAGCAGCTTAGATCCCGGACTGAGCACAGATACGCAGTATTTT
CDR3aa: CASSLDPGLSTDTQYF

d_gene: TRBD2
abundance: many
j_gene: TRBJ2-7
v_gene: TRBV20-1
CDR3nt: TGCAGTGCGCTAGCGGCCTCCTACGAGCAGTACTTC
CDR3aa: CSALAASYEQYF

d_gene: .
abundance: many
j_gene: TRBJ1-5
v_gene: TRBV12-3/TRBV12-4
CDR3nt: TGTGCCAGCAGTTTAAGAAAGGGCAATCAGCCCCAGCATTTT
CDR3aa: CASSLRKGNQPQHF

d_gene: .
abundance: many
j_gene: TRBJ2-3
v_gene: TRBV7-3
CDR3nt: TGTGCCAGCAGCTTAAGTACAGGGGAGGCGGCGCAGTATTTT
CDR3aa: CASSLSTGEAAQYF

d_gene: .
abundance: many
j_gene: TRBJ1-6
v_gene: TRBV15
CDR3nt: TGTGCCACCAGCAGAGATCGGGGTTTAAATTCACCCCTCCACTTT
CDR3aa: CATSRDRGLNSPLHF

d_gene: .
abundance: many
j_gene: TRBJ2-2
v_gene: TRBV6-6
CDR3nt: TGTGCCAGCACCCTGGGGTCCGGGGAGCTGTTTTTT
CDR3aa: CASTLGSGELFF

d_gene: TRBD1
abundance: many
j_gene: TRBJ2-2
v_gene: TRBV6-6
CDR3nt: TGTGCCAGCAGGGCAGGGGACAGGGGGCGGTTCGGGGAGCTGTTTTTT
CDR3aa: CASRAGDRGRFGELFF

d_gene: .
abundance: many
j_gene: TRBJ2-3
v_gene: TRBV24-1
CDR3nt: TGTGCCACCAGTGATCAGGGGCCTACCCTCTTT
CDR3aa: CATSDQGPTLF

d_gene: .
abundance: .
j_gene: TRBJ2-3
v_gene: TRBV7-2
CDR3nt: TGTGCCAGCAGCTTCGGCGGCGCGGGGACTTACACAGATACGCAGTATTTT
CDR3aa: CASSFGGAGTYTDTQYF

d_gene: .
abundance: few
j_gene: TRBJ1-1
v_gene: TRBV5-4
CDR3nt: TGTGCCAGCAGCTTTGAGATCGGGGGGCAGGGTGAAGCTTTCTTT
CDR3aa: CASSFEIGGQGEAFF

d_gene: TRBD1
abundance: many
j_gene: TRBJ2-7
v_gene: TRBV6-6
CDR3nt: TGTGCCAGCAGCTCCACCGGGACAGGGTCCTACGAGCAGTACTTC
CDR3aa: CASSSTGTGSYEQYF

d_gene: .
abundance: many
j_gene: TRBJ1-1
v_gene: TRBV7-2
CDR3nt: TGTGCCAGCAGCCGGGCCCTAAACACTGAAGCTTTCTTT
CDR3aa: CASSRALNTEAFF

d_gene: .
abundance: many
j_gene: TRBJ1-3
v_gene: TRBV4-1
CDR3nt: TGCGCCAGCAGCCAACAGGGGCCACTTGGAAACACCATATATTTT
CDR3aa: CASSQQGPLGNTIYF

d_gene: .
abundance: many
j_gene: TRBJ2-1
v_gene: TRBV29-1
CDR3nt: TGCAGCGTGAAGGATTCCCCAAATGAGCAGTTCTTC
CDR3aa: CSVKDSPNEQFF

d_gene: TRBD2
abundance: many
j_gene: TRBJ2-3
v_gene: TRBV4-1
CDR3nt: TGCGCCAGCAGCCAATCTCCTCCAGCGGGGGACACAGATACGCAGTATTTT
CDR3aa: CASSQSPPAGDTDTQYF

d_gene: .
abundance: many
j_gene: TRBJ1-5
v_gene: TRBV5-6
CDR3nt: TGTGCCAGCAGCTCTTGGACAAGGGGACCCTTGGGCAATCAGCCCCAGCATTTT
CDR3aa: CASSSWTRGPLGNQPQHF

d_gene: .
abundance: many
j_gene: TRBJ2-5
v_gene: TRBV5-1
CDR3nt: TGCGCCAGCAGCCCGGTGACCCAAGAGACCCAGTACTTC
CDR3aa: CASSPVTQETQYF

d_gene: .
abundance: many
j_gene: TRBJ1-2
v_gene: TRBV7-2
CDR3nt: TGTGCCAGCAGCTTATGGGGAGGTCATGGCTACACCTTC
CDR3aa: CASSLWGGHGYTF

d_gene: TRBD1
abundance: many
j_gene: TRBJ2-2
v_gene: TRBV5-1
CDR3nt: TGCGCCAGCAGCGGAACAGGGGGATCCACCGGGGAGCTGTTTTTT
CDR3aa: CASSGTGGSTGELFF

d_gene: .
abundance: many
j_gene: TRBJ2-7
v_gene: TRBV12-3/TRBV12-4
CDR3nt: TGTGCCAGCGGGTCAGGGAAGCAGTACTTC
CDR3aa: CASGSGKQYF

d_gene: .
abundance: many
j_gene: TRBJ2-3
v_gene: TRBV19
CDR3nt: TGTGCCAGTAGTAGCTGGAACGAGGCAGATACGCAGTATTTT
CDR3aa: CASSSWNEADTQYF

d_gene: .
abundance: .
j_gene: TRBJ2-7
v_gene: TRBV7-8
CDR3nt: TGTGCCAGCAGCTTACGGGACGGCTACGAGCAGTACTTC
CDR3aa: CASSLRDGYEQYF

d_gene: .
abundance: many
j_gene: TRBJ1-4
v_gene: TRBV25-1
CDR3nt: TGTGCCAGCAGCCGAGGGACTGCCGGTGAAAAACTGTTTTTT
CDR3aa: CASSRGTAGEKLFF

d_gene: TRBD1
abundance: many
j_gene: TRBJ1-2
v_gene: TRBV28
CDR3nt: TGTGCCAGCAGTGGGACAGGGTGGCCTGGGGACTATGGCTACACCTTC
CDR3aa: CASSGTGWPGDYGYTF